A selection of T cell receptor beta chains follows, all from one sample in a study of blood T cell repertoires in COVID-19. Some clones are missing from TCRdb's copy, which holds only in-frame ones; the method was immunoSEQ multiplex PCR. The repertoire holds more than 250,000 clones, with 86% as singletons. The sample was peripheral blood. These receptors were taken from a man younger than 35 with active or convalescent COVID-19. Each CDR3 is given with its conserved first and last residue. D genes are given only for firm matches. For some rows the clone size is stated as once, few or many, or as a class when expanded; others skip it.

>TRBV7-6|TRBJ1-1|.|TRBD1
TGTGCCAGCAGCGGAGGACAGGGGACGAACACTGAAGCTTTCTTT
CASSGGQGTNTEAFF
>TRBV7-9|TRBJ2-7|.|.
TGTGCCAGCAGCTCCGCCGGGTCCCATGGCGAGCAGTACTTC
CASSSAGSHGEQYF
>TRBV5-1|TRBJ2-2|.|TRBD1
TGCGCCAGCAGCTTGGAAGGGGGCAGGACCGGGGAGCTGTTTTTT
CASSLEGGRTGELFF
>TRBV12-3/TRBV12-4|TRBJ2-7|.|.
TGTGCCAGCACGGTGCAGGGGGGCTTGGGGCAGTACTTC
CASTVQGGLGQYF
>TRBV24-1|TRBJ2-5|.|TRBD1
TGTGCCACCAGTGATCGCCTAGGACAGGAGAGAGGCCAAGAGACCCAGTACTTC
CATSDRLGQERGQETQYF
>TRBV19|TRBJ1-5|.|.
TGTGCCAGTCAAACCGGCGGACAGATTAATCAGCCCCAGCATTTT
CASQTGGQINQPQHF
>TRBV3-1/TRBV3-2|TRBJ2-1|.|.
TGTGCCAGCAGCCAAACCGGACTTGAGCAGTTCTTC
CASSQTGLEQFF
>TRBV27|TRBJ1-2|.|TRBD1
TGTGCCAGCAGTTTATTAGGGACAGGTGGCTACACCTTC
CASSLLGTGGYTF
>TRBV5-1|TRBJ2-1|.|TRBD2
TGCGCCAGCAGCCCATTAGCGGGGGTGGGGAATGAGCAGTTCTTC
CASSPLAGVGNEQFF
>TRBV29-1|TRBJ2-3|.|TRBD2
TGCAGCGATCGGGTGGGGGGGGTTAATACGCAGTATTTT
CSDRVGGVNTQYF
>TRBV11-2|TRBJ1-1|.|.
TGTGCCAGCAGCTTTAACACGGGGAACACTGAAGCTTTCTTT
CASSFNTGNTEAFF
>TRBV6-1|TRBJ2-7|.|.
TGTGCCAGCAGAAACACCGCCGTCCCCTACGAGCAGTACTTC
CASRNTAVPYEQYF
>TRBV9|TRBJ2-1|.|.
TGTGCCAGCAGCGTAGGGGGAGTTCCTAATGAGCAGTTCTTC
CASSVGGVPNEQFF
>TRBV2|TRBJ1-1|.|.
TGTGCCAGCAGTGTGTTGGGCACAAACACTGAAGCTTTCTTT
CASSVLGTNTEAFF
>TRBV30|TRBJ2-3|.|.
TGTGCCTTGGGGGATTCACAGGGAACGAGCACAGATACGCAGTATTTT
CALGDSQGTSTDTQYF
>TRBV4-1|TRBJ1-3|.|.
TGCGCCAGCAGCCAAGTGTCTGGGACTGTCGGAAACACCATATATTTT
CASSQVSGTVGNTIYF
>TRBV12-5|TRBJ1-2|once|TRBD1
TGTGCTAGTGGTTTGACAGGGGGTGGCTACACCTTC
CASGLTGGGYTF
>TRBV4-1|TRBJ1-5|.|.
TGCGCCAGCAGCCAAGAAGTGGGGCTCCCCAATCAGCCCCAGCATTTT
CASSQEVGLPNQPQHF
>TRBV24-1|TRBJ2-1|.|TRBD2
TGTGCCACCAGTGCAGTAGCGGGAGCGTACAATGAGCAGTTCTTC
CATSAVAGAYNEQFF
>TRBV5-4|TRBJ2-7|.|TRBD1
TGTGCCAGCAGCTCCGGGACAGCCTACGAGCAGTACTTC
CASSSGTAYEQYF
>TRBV7-9|TRBJ2-1|once|TRBD1
TGTGCCAGCAGCTTAGGACAGGGAGTCGCCAATGAGCAGTTCTTC
CASSLGQGVANEQFF
>TRBV19|TRBJ2-1|.|.
TGTGCCAGTAGTATAGCCCCAGGGACATCGTACAATGAGCAGTTCTTC
CASSIAPGTSYNEQFF
>TRBV5-8|TRBJ1-1|.|.
TGTGCCAGCAGCTCCAGGGCGATCACTGAAGCTTTCTTT
CASSSRAITEAFF
>TRBV6-5|TRBJ1-3|.|TRBD1
TGTGCCAGCAGTTACGGGACAGGAGCTGGAAACACCATATATTTT
CASSYGTGAGNTIYF
>TRBV6-1|TRBJ2-1|.|.
TGTGCCAGCAGTGAACAGGGTGAGCAGTTCTTC
CASSEQGEQFF
>TRBV7-7|TRBJ1-1|.|.
TGTGCCAGCAGCGTTTACGGGTCAGCCCACACTGAAGCTTTCTTT
CASSVYGSAHTEAFF
>TRBV6-2/TRBV6-3|TRBJ2-7|.|.
TGTGCCAGCAGTTTTGCGACAGCAAGCTCCTACGAGCAGTACTTC
CASSFATASSYEQYF
>TRBV4-3|TRBJ2-3|.|TRBD1
TGCGCCAGCAGCCAAGAGGAGGACAGGGGGGTGTATACGCAGTATTTT
CASSQEEDRGVYTQYF
>TRBV28|TRBJ2-7|once|TRBD1
TGTGCCAGCAGGCGGACAGGGGGGTACGAGCAGTACTTC
CASRRTGGYEQYF
>TRBV12-3/TRBV12-4|TRBJ2-7|.|.
TGTGCCAGCAGTACATCCTACGAGCAGTACTTC
CASSTSYEQYF
>TRBV2|TRBJ1-4|once|TRBD1
TGTGCCAGCACTCGTGACAGGGTGAATAATGAAAAACTGTTTTTT
CASTRDRVNNEKLFF
>TRBV9|TRBJ1-3|.|.
TGTGCCAGCAGCGTAGATCAGGGGAGAGGAAACACCATATATTTT
CASSVDQGRGNTIYF
>TRBV28|TRBJ2-7|.|.
TGTGCCAGCAGTGGGGGGTACGAGCAGTACTTC
CASSGGYEQYF
>TRBV7-9|TRBJ2-1|.|.
TGTGCCAGCAGCTTAGGGTTACACAGGGATGATGAGCAGTTCTTC
CASSLGLHRDDEQFF
>TRBV6-5|TRBJ2-1|.|TRBD2
TGTGCCAGCCGTTCGGCGGGAGGCCATGAGCAGTTCTTC
CASRSAGGHEQFF